This TCR beta chain was captured in a study of blood T cell repertoires in COVID-19. Generated by immunoSEQ multiplex PCR, the TCRdb table keeps only in-frame clones and is missing some. The data hold 150,000 to 200,000 clones, with more than 85% observed a single time. This CDR3 has 13 residues. Germline CDR1 is MNHNS and CDR2 is SASEGT. Trimming removed 8 bases from V and 4 bases from J, with 14 bases in between. This chain links TRBV6-1 with TRBJ1-1; possible D gene TRBD1, 5 bases. This sequence originates from a man between 60 and 75 years old with COVID-19, enrolled during active disease. What was sequenced was peripheral blood. The CDR3 region is CASLGEQITEAFF. In DNA, the CDR3 is TGTGCCAGCCTAGGGGAACAGATCACTGAAGCTTTCTTT.